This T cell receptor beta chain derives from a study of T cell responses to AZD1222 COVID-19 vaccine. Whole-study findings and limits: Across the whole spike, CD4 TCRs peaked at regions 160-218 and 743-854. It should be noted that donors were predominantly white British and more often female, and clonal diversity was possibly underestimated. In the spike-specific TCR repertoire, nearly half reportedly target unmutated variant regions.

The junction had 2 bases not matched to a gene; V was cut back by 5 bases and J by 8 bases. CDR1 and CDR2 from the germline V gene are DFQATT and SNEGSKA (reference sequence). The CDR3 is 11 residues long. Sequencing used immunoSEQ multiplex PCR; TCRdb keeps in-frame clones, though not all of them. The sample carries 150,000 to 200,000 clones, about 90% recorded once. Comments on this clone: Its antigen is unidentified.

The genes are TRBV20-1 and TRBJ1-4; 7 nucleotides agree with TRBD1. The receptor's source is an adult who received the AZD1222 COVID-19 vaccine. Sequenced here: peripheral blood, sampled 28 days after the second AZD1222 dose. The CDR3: CSAGTVEKLFF. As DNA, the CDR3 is TGCAGTGCTGGGACAGTAGAAAAACTGTTTTTT.